A selection of T cell receptor beta chains follows, all from one sample in a study of cytomegalovirus exposure and HLA in healthy donors. The data were produced by immunoSEQ multiplex PCR, yet TCRdb's version contains in-frame clones alone and is incomplete. The sample consists of roughly 200,000 clones, around 88% of them appearing once. Sequenced material: PBMCs. These receptors came from a woman aged 30 to 39 in good health and CMV-seronegative. CDR3s include the opening cysteine and the closing phenylalanine or tryptophan.

TRBJ2-7 | TRBV4-1 | CASSQERTSSYEQYF
TRBJ2-3 | TRBV7-6 | CASSLAGRADTQYF
TRBJ2-1 | TRBV18 | CASSPGTSDYNEQFF
TRBJ2-5 | TRBV7-8 | CASSLAAGWQETQYF
TRBJ2-2 | TRBV5-5 | CASSLSANTGELFF
TRBJ1-3 | TRBV9 | CASSVDGRLSGNTIYF
TRBJ2-6 | TRBV6-6 | CASKQGIGGANVLTF
TRBJ2-5 | TRBV15 | CATSSGMWLAEETQYF
TRBJ2-3 | TRBV9 | CASSRQAVSGEITDTQYF
TRBJ1-2 | TRBV5-4 | CASRTPEGGNGGYTF
TRBJ2-7 | TRBV29-1 | CSVEETSGREYEQYF
TRBJ2-3 | TRBV5-4 | CASSLKDNRDTQYF
TRBJ1-2 | TRBV19 | CASSTHRDKSYGYTF
TRBJ1-2 | TRBV28 | CASSLSPQGTYGYTF
TRBJ2-7 | TRBV27 | CASSEVAGGYYEQYF
TRBJ2-3 | TRBV28 | CASSLSGLAPDTQYF
TRBJ2-1 | TRBV9 | CASSVGLAGAYNEQFF
TRBJ1-1 | TRBV19 | CASSVIGGKAEAFF
TRBJ1-2 | TRBV2 | CASSRGQGNGYTF
TRBJ1-5 | TRBV27 | CASSLWTAHSNQPQHF
TRBJ2-3 | TRBV9 | CASSVLAGGTDTQYF
TRBJ2-1 | TRBV7-3 | CASSRTSGDYNEQFF
TRBJ2-7 | TRBV6-1 | CASSELGGGEQYF
TRBJ1-5 | TRBV10-1 | CASSRQGANQPQHF
TRBJ2-2 | TRBV4-1 | CASSQDPSRGELFF
TRBJ2-1 | TRBV28 | CASSPDRGLNEQFF
TRBJ1-6 | TRBV6-1 | CASRGGPNSPLHF
TRBJ2-5 | TRBV28 | CASTFIRGLAEETQYF
TRBJ2-7 | TRBV28 | CASRTTGGASYEQYF